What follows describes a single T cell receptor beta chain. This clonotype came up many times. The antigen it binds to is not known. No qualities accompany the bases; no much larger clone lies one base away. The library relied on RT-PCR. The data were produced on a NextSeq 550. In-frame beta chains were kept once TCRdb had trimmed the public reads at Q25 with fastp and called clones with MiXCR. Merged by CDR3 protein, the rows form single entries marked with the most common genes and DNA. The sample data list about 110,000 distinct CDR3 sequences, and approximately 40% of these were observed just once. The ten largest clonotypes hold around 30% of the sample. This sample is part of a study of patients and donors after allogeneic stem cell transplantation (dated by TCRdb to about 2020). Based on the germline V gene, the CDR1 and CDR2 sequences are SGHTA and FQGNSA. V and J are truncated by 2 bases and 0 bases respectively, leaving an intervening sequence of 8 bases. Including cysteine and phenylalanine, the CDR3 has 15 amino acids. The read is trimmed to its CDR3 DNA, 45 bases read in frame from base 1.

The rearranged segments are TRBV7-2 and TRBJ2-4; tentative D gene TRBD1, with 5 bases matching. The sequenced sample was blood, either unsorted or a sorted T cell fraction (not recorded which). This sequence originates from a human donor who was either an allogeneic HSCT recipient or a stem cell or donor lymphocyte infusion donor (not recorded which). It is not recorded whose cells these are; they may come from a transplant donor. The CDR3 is CASSLRGIAKNIQYF. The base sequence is TGTGCCAGCAGCTTAAGGGGTATAGCCAAAAACATTCAGTACTTC.